This paragraph covers one TCR beta chain sequence. The target antigen is unknown. This sample is part of a study of OX40 agonist ivuxolimab in advanced cancers. About the study: Patients achieving partial responses numbered three: one hepatocellular carcinoma case and two cutaneous melanoma cases. General study findings and limits: At 0.1 to 3.0 mg/kg, clonal expansion of CD4+ and CD8+ blood T cells had occurred by week 6.

Trimming pared 5 bases from V and 2 bases from J, leaving 6 bases between. There are 11 residues in the CDR3. Per the germline V gene, CDR1 is GTSNPN and CDR2 is SVGIG (reference sequence). Libraries were prepared by immunoSEQ multiplex PCR; TCRdb keeps only in-frame clonotypes and omits some of them. The profile shows fewer than 55,000 clones, approximately 81% of them singletons. The clonotype originates from an adult with an advanced solid tumor such as melanoma, head and neck, liver or kidney cancer. The chain is built from TRBV30 and TRBJ1-1, with unresolved D. Specimen: CD4+ or CD8+ T cells sorted from blood, collected in a trial of the OX40 agonist ivuxolimab. The CDR3 spells CAWVLNTEAFF. CDR3 coding DNA: TGTGCCTGGGTTTTAAACACTGAAGCTTTCTTT.